This is a list of T cell receptor beta chains from one sample in a study of blood T cell repertoires in COVID-19. The protocol was immunoSEQ multiplex PCR, while the TCRdb copy is restricted to in-frame clones and leaves out a portion. The sample holds just under 100,000 clones, just over 85% seen once. Input material: peripheral blood. These receptors originate from a woman between 55 and 75 years old in a cohort sampled during active or convalescent COVID-19. The CDR3 runs from the conserved cysteine through the conserved F or W. The D gene is left open where the match is weak. The size field is filled for only some rows; it gives once, few, many or a size class.

TRBD1,-,TRBJ1-4,TRBV5-1,CASSPGTVWTNEKLFF,TGCGCCAGCAGCCCTGGGACAGTATGGACTAATGAAAAACTGTTTTTT
TRBD1,few,TRBJ1-1,TRBV30,CAWRDRGLLVYTEAFF,TGTGCCTGGCGGGACAGGGGGCTATTAGTGTACACTGAAGCTTTCTTT
TRBD2,-,TRBJ2-7,TRBV7-9,CASSLSGAYEQYF,TGTGCCAGCAGCTTAAGCGGGGCCTACGAGCAGTACTTC
-,-,TRBJ1-2,TRBV7-9,CASNPGQTTSNYGYTF,TGTGCCAGCAATCCGGGACAAACAACATCTAACTATGGCTACACCTTC
-,-,TRBJ2-1,TRBV13,CASSSAQGYEQFF,TGTGCCAGCAGCTCAGCCCAGGGGTATGAGCAGTTCTTC
TRBD1,-,TRBJ1-2,TRBV23-1,CASSHRDSDYYGYTF,TGCGCCAGCAGTCATCGGGACAGCGACTACTATGGCTACACCTTC
-,-,TRBJ2-3,TRBV5-1,CASRAGQPWGNTDTQYF,TGCGCCAGCAGAGCCGGACAGCCCTGGGGGAACACAGATACGCAGTATTTT
-,few,TRBJ1-4,TRBV6-5,CASSLYRDFSSELFF,TGTGCCAGCAGTTTATACAGGGATTTCTCCTCTGAACTGTTTTTT
TRBD2,once,TRBJ2-7,TRBV7-9,CASHSSGAYEQYF,TGTGCCAGCCACAGTAGCGGGGCCTACGAGCAGTACTTC
TRBD1,-,TRBJ2-7,TRBV28,CASSTGQSPYEQYF,TGTGCCAGCAGTACGGGACAGTCCCCCTACGAGCAGTACTTC
TRBD1,once,TRBJ2-7,TRBV28,CASRPTGGSPLYEQYF,TGTGCCAGCAGGCCTACAGGGGGCAGTCCCCTCTACGAGCAGTACTTC
TRBD1,-,TRBJ2-7,TRBV12-3/TRBV12-4,CASRDRDEQYF,TGTGCCAGCAGGGACAGGGACGAGCAGTACTTC
-,-,TRBJ1-6,TRBV5-8,CASISLAGSPLHF,TGTGCCAGCATCTCGTTGGCGGGTTCACCCCTCCACTTT
TRBD1,few,TRBJ1-2,TRBV28,CASSLDRGGYGYTF,TGTGCCAGCAGTTTAGACAGGGGAGGCTATGGCTACACCTTC
TRBD1,-,TRBJ1-1,TRBV12-3/TRBV12-4,CASSFGQVGEAFF,TGTGCCAGCAGTTTCGGACAGGTTGGGGAAGCTTTCTTT
-,-,TRBJ1-1,TRBV6-1,CASSAGSPAWSTEAFF,TGTGCCAGCAGTGCCGGGTCACCAGCTTGGAGCACTGAAGCTTTCTTT
-,-,TRBJ2-2,TRBV6-1,CASSERPLRTGELFF,TGTGCCAGCAGTGAAAGGCCCTTGCGGACCGGGGAGCTGTTTTTT
TRBD2,-,TRBJ2-1,TRBV18,CASSPSGLAGRTTYNEQFF,TGTGCCAGCTCACCAAGTGGACTAGCGGGCCGGACGACCTACAATGAGCAGTTCTTC
-,-,TRBJ2-5,TRBV9,CASSGTGRETQYF,TGTGCCAGCAGCGGAACAGGGCGAGAGACCCAGTACTTC
TRBD2,once,TRBJ2-1,TRBV20-1,CSASPSGGASEQFF,TGCAGTGCTAGTCCTAGCGGGGGGGCGAGTGAGCAGTTCTTC
TRBD1,-,TRBJ1-2,TRBV10-2,CASSETGQTKANYGYTF,TGCGCCAGCAGTGAGACGGGACAGACGAAAGCTAACTATGGCTACACCTTC
-,once,TRBJ2-7,TRBV10-3,CAIRDSSYEQYF,TGTGCCATCAGGGACTCCAGCTACGAGCAGTACTTC
TRBD1,-,TRBJ1-2,TRBV27,CASSLGQGRYGYTF,TGTGCCAGCAGTTTGGGACAGGGGAGATATGGCTACACCTTC
-,-,TRBJ1-1,TRBV7-9,CASSSTGNTEAFF,TGTGCCAGCAGCTCGACAGGGAACACTGAAGCTTTCTTT
-,-,TRBJ1-2,TRBV9,CASSTDGLNYGYTF,TGTGCCAGCAGCACAGACGGACTTAACTATGGCTACACCTTC
-,-,TRBJ1-1,TRBV6-5,CASSSPGVGAEAFF,TGTGCCAGCAGTTCCCCCGGGGTAGGAGCTGAAGCTTTCTTT
-,-,TRBJ1-5,TRBV7-2,CASSFGRAIGSQPQHF,TGTGCCAGCAGCTTTGGGAGGGCGATTGGGAGTCAGCCCCAGCATTTT
-,-,TRBJ2-2,TRBV19,CASSMLSGGEDTGELFF,TGTGCCAGTAGTATGTTATCCGGAGGGGAGGACACCGGGGAGCTGTTTTTT
-,-,TRBJ1-5,TRBV3-1/TRBV3-2,CASSQGVGGVNQPQHF,TGTGCCAGCAGCCAGGGAGTGGGGGGGGTTAATCAGCCCCAGCATTTT
-,-,TRBJ1-2,TRBV10-3,CAITPGGTNYGYTF,TGTGCCATCACTCCGGGGGGGACTAACTATGGCTACACCTTC
-,-,TRBJ2-7,TRBV7-6,CASSLLPADSSYEQYF,TGTGCCAGCAGCTTACTCCCCGCAGATTCCTCCTACGAGCAGTACTTC
TRBD2,-,TRBJ2-1,TRBV7-8,CASSLGPGLARYNEQFF,TGTGCCAGCAGCCTAGGACCGGGACTAGCGAGATACAATGAGCAGTTCTTC
TRBD1,-,TRBJ1-2,TRBV6-5,CASSRQGAPGYGYTF,TGTGCCAGCAGTCGGCAGGGGGCCCCTGGGTATGGCTACACCTTC
-,-,TRBJ1-4,TRBV7-3,CASSQTGTPNEKLFF,TGTGCCAGCAGCCAAACCGGGACACCAAATGAAAAACTGTTTTTT
TRBD1,-,TRBJ2-3,TRBV15,CATRRGQGVNADTQYF,TGTGCCACCAGGAGGGGACAGGGGGTTAATGCAGATACGCAGTATTTT
TRBD2,-,TRBJ2-7,TRBV6-5,CASSPSGGGSYEQYF,TGTGCCAGCAGTCCCTCCGGCGGGGGGAGCTACGAGCAGTACTTC
-,-,TRBJ2-7,TRBV19,CASSAWTGAEQYF,TGTGCCAGTAGTGCGTGGACTGGTGCCGAGCAGTACTTC
-,-,TRBJ1-4,TRBV9,CASSVGVATNEKLFF,TGTGCCAGCAGCGTAGGTGTAGCAACTAATGAAAAACTGTTTTTT